Shown below are 22 T cell receptor beta chains from a single sample sequenced in a study of T cells in Graves' hyperthyroidism and ophthalmopathy. Amplified TCR beta CDR3 regions came from RNA transcripts. With the HTBI primer set, the TCR CDR3 went through a first round of RT-PCR. MiXCR, applied by TCRdb to the multiplex PCR reads, yields one record per CDR3 protein. The repertoire holds more than 500,000 distinct CDR3 sequences, with roughly 45% as singletons. Input material: peripheral blood or thyroid tissue (not recorded which). The receptors here all came from an adult woman with Graves' disease, either hyperthyroidism or ophthalmopathy (not recorded which).

This clonotype was recorded a few times. The chain recombines TRBV28 with TRBJ1-5; D is possibly TRBD1 (6 bases). V dropped 5 bases and J dropped 3 bases, with 14 bases sitting between them. CDR1 and CDR2 from the germline V gene are MDHEN and SYDVKM. The CDR3 has 15 residues. This chain's CDR3 is CASSNPQGPNQPQHF. Written as DNA, the CDR3 is TGTGCCAGCAGTAATCCACAGGGCCCCAATCAGCCCCAGCATTTT.

The chain combines TRBV29-1 with TRBJ2-6, with D hard to call. CDR3 size: 12 residues. Germline loops: CDR1 SQVTM, CDR2 ANQGSEA. V lost 1 base and J lost 4, with 2 bases in between. The CDR3 region has the DNA TGCAGCGTTGAAGGGGGGGCCAACGTCCTGACTTTC. This encodes CSVEGGANVLTF.

For this clonotype: At one of its ends the junction is not consistent with the germline gene, which may arise from a read error. The chain couples TRBV7-6 to TRBJ2-5; D perhaps matches TRBD1 (6 bases). CDR3 size: 12 residues. The V gene's germline CDR1 is SGHVS and CDR2 FNYEAQ. The CDR3 protein is CASSPKGGTQNF. In nucleotides, the CDR3 is TGTGCCAGCAGCCCCAAAGGTGGGACACAGAACTTC.

Ten or more counts support this clonotype. This chain connects TRBV7-2 to TRBJ2-2, with 8 bases matching TRBD1. The CDR3 loop spans 14 amino acids. Germline V gene lookup returns CDR1 SGHTA and CDR2 FQGNSA. V gave up 6 bases and J gave up 6 bases; unmatched junction bases: 6. The CDR3 protein is CASSGQGRSGELFF. CDR3 nucleotide sequence: TGTGCCAGCAGTGGACAGGGTCGTTCCGGGGAGCTGTTTTTT.

This clonotype occurred many times. The chain has TRBV7-3 and TRBJ2-2; D is ambiguous. The V end lost 4 bases, the J end lost 5 bases, and 11 bases lay between the germline ends. Germline V gene sequence: CDR1 SGHTA, CDR2 FQGTGA. The CDR3 consists of 14 residues. The CDR3 DNA reads TGTGCCAGCAGCTATGGGTCACATACCGGGGAGCTGTTTTTT. It yields the protein CASSYGSHTGELFF.

This clonotype was picked up a small number of times. The chain joins TRBV11-2 to TRBJ2-7; 13 nucleotides align to TRBD2. The germline gives CDR1 SGHAT, CDR2 FQNNGV. There are 16 residues in the CDR3. The V and J ends lost 5 bases and 2 bases, in that order; junction bases with no gene match: 6. CDR3 DNA sequence: TGTGCCAGCAGCCCAGCCGGGACTAGCGGGACCTACGAGCAGTACTTC. Translating it yields CASSPAGTSGTYEQYF.

The chain joins TRBV5-1 to TRBJ2-7; D is tentatively TRBD1 or TRBD2 (5 bases each). Germline CDR1 and CDR2: SGHRS and YFSETQ. The V end lost 1 base, the J end lost 0 bases, and 14 bases lay between the germline ends. This CDR3 comprises 16 residues. The CDR3 spells CASSLLGPSSSYEQYF. CDR3 DNA: TGCGCCAGCAGCTTGTTGGGACCATCATCCTCCTACGAGCAGTACTTC.

The genes are TRBV10-3 and TRBJ1-5; D gene unclear. The CDR3 consists of 14 residues. V dropped 2 bases and J dropped 2 bases, with 7 bases sitting between them. Germline V gene sequence: CDR1 ENHRY, CDR2 SYGVKD. The CDR3 spells CAISEGPGNQPQHF. The CDR3 region has the DNA TGTGCCATCAGTGAGGGCCCGGGCAATCAGCCCCAGCATTTT.

Note on this clonotype: A read error may produce the germline difference seen at one junction end. The V call is TRBV7-2, the J call TRBJ2-5; the D is unclear. Germline lookup yields CDR1 SGHTA and CDR2 FQGNSA. The CDR3 runs to 12 residues. CDR3 nucleotides: TGTTCCAGCAGCTCTAACCAAGAGACCCAGTACTTC. Protein sequence: CSSSSNQETQYF.

The genes are TRBV28 and TRBJ2-7; 10 bases align to TRBD2. The CDR3 has 14 amino acids. Trimming at V came to 5 bases and at J to 5 bases, leaving 6 bases not matched to a gene. CDR1 is MDHEN, CDR2 SYDVKM, per germline. Here the CDR3 DNA reads TGTGCCAGCAGTATACTAGCGGGAATCCACGAGCAGTACTTC. Protein sequence: CASSILAGIHEQYF.

The CDR3 loop is CASSRRKGETQYF. In DNA form, the CDR3 reads TGTGCCAGCAGCCGCCGCAAGGGAGAGACCCAGTACTTC. This chain joins TRBV2 and TRBJ2-5; D ambiguous. The CDR3 consists of 13 residues. V lost 6 bases and J 4 bases, leaving 12 bases between the germline ends. Germline values: CDR1 SNHLY, CDR2 FYNNEI. Together with reference TRBV2 and TRBJ2-5, the CDR3 gives the full variable domain: EPEVTQTPSHQVTQMGQEVILRCVPISNHLYFYWYRQILGQKVEFLVSFYNNEISEKSEIFDDQFSVERPDGSNFTLKIRSTKLEDSAMYFCASSRRKGETQYFGPGTRLLVL.

This clonotype was found many times. The V gene is TRBV9, the J gene TRBJ1-6; D unclear. The germline V gene has CDR1 SGDLS and CDR2 YYNGEE. The CDR3 extends over 13 amino acids. V was shortened by 5 bases and J by 8 bases, with 11 bases between the two germline ends. Here the CDR3 reads CASSKGFDSPLHF. In DNA form, the CDR3 reads TGTGCCAGCAGTAAAGGGTTCGATTCACCCCTCCACTTT.

The genes are TRBV11-2 and TRBJ2-5, with D unresolved. Per germline, CDR1 SGHAT and CDR2 FQNNGV. V gave up 5 bases and J gave up 7 bases, with 11 bases separating them. CDR3 length: 12 residues. CDR3 nucleotide sequence: TGTGCCAGCAGCCCCGCCCAGTCGACCCAGTACTTC. Residues: CASSPAQSTQYF.

This clonotype has just a few counts. The V call is TRBV7-9, the J call TRBJ2-5, with D perhaps TRBD1 (5 bases). Germline CDR1 is SEHNR and CDR2 is FQNEAQ (reference sequence). V was cut by 6 bases and J by 2 bases, with 10 bases left in between. This CDR3 spans 13 amino acids. As DNA, the CDR3 is TGTGCCAGCAGGAACCCAGGGCAAGAGACCCAGTACTTC. It translates to CASRNPGQETQYF.

This clonotype appeared many times. V usage is TRBV10-3 and J usage is TRBJ1-2, with D unclear. Germline-derived CDR1 and CDR2 are ENHRY and SYGVKD. Deletions cut 0 bases from V and 2 bases from J, with 4 bases between. This CDR3 region has 13 residues. The CDR3 loop is CAISESGNYGYTF. As DNA, the CDR3 is TGTGCCATCAGTGAGTCGGGGAACTATGGCTACACCTTC.

This clonotype came up a few times. The chain has TRBV7-9 and TRBJ2-5; 8 positions match TRBD2. V was pared by 10 bases and J by 3 bases, with 16 bases of the junction left unmatched. From germline, CDR1 is SEHNR and CDR2 FQNEAQ (reference sequence). The CDR3 covers 16 residues. CDR3 coding DNA: TGTGCCACAGCGAGGCGGGCGGGAGGACTAGAAGAGACCCAGTACTTC. Amino acid sequence: CATARRAGGLEETQYF.

Written as DNA, the CDR3 is TGCGCCAGCTTAGGGACAGGGGAGGCCAATCAGCCCCAGCATTTT. Encoded protein: CASLGTGEANQPQHF. The chain recombines TRBV10-1 with TRBJ1-5; 10 nucleotides align to TRBD1. Germline V gene lookup returns CDR1 WNHNN and CDR2 SYGVQD (reference sequence). V was clipped by 8 bases and J by 3 bases; unmatched bases: 7. The CDR3 loop spans 15 amino acids.

This clonotype has a handful of counts. The chain links TRBV30 to TRBJ1-2, with unresolved D. The CDR3 runs to 11 residues. The germline V gene has CDR1 GTSNPN and CDR2 SVGIG (reference sequence). V was clipped by 5 bases and J by 5 bases, with 9 bases between them. CDR3 residues: CAWGQVYGYTF. In DNA, the CDR3 is TGTGCCTGGGGCCAAGTTTATGGCTACACCTTC.

V gene TRBV7-8 combines with J gene TRBJ1-4; 9 nucleotides match TRBD1. Germline V CDR1 and CDR2: SGHVS, FQNEAQ. The CDR3 totals 14 residues. V dropped 5 bases and J dropped 8; count of bases not matched to a gene: 6. In DNA, the CDR3 is TGTGCCAGCAGCCGGACAGGGGTTGGGGAAAAACTGTTTTTT. This gives the protein CASSRTGVGEKLFF.

This clonotype was picked up one time. This chain links TRBV7-7 with TRBJ2-2, with 8 bases matching TRBD1. V lost 10 bases to trimming and J lost 5 bases; unmatched junction nucleotides: 12. CDR1 is SSHAT and CDR2 is FNYEAQ in the germline V gene (reference sequence). The length of the CDR3 is 15 residues. The CDR3 DNA follows: TGTGCCATTACGGACAGGGCCGGTCGGACCGGGGAGCTGTTTTTT. Its translation is CAITDRAGRTGELFF.

The rearrangement uses TRBV7-2 and TRBJ2-7, with D tentatively TRBD1 (5 bases). CDR1 is SGHTA, CDR2 FQGNSA, per germline. V gave up 10 bases and J gave up 7 bases, with 11 bases separating them. This CDR3 has 10 amino acids. CDR3 bases: TGTGCCATCAAAAAGGGGGAGCAGTACTTC. Translation gives CAIKKGEQYF.

This clonotype was recorded at least ten times. The CDR3 loop is CASSDLAPPWAFF. The CDR3 nucleotides read TGTGCCAGCAGTGATTTGGCACCCCCGTGGGCTTTCTTT. This chain connects TRBV6-1 to TRBJ1-1; no clear D. Germline V gene lookup returns CDR1 MNHNS and CDR2 SASEGT. V lost 3 bases and J lost 11, with 16 bases in between. CDR3 size: 13 residues.